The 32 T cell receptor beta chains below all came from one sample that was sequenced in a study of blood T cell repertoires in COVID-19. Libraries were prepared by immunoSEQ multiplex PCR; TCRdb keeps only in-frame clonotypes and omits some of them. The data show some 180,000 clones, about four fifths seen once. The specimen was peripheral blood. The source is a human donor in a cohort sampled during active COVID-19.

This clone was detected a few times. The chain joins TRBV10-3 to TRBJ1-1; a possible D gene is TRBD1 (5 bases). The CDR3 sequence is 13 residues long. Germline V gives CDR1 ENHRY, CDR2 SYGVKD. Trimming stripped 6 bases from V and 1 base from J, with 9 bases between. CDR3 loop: CAIRVTENTEAFF. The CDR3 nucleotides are TGTGCCATCAGAGTGACAGAGAACACTGAAGCTTTCTTT.

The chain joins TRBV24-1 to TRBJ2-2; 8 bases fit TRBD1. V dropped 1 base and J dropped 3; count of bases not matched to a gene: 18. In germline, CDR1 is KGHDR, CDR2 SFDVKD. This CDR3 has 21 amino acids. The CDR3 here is CATSDFFISTGAWGHTGELFF. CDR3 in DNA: TGTGCCACCAGTGATTTCTTTATTTCGACAGGGGCTTGGGGCCACACCGGGGAGCTGTTTTTT.

CDR3 protein: CATSSGAGTSYSPTYF. In DNA form, the CDR3 reads TGTGCCACCAGCAGTGGTGCCGGGACTAGTTACAGCCCCACGTACTTC. The chain joins TRBV15 to TRBJ2-7; 8 bases match TRBD2. Germline CDR1 reads LNHNV; CDR2 reads YYDKDF (reference sequence). The length of the CDR3 is 16 residues. V lost 3 bases, J lost 12 bases, and 19 bases stayed unmatched.

The chain's CDR3 is CASSQDLRGDEQFF. The DNA of the CDR3 is TGTGCCAGCAGCCAAGATCTAAGAGGAGATGAGCAGTTCTTC. The chain employs TRBV4-2 and TRBJ2-1; no reliable D call. Germline CDR1 is LGHNA and CDR2 is YNFKEQ. Between the trimmed V and J ends, which lost 0 bases and 8 bases, there was a span of 11 bases. This CDR3 has 14 residues.

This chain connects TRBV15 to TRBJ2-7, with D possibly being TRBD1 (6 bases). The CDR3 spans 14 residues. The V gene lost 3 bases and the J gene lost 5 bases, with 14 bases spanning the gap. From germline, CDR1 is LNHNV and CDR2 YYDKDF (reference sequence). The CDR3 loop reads CATSSSGTWNEQYF. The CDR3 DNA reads TGTGCCACCAGCAGTTCCGGGACATGGAACGAGCAGTACTTC.

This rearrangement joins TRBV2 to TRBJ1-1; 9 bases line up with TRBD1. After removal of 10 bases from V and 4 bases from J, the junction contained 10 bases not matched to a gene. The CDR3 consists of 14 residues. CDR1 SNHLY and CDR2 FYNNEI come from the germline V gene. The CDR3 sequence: CATGTGSQGTEAFF. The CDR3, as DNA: TGTGCCACCGGGACAGGGTCGCAAGGCACTGAAGCTTTCTTT. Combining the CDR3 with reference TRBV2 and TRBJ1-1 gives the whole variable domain EPEVTQTPSHQVTQMGQEVILRCVPISNHLYFYWYRQILGQKVEFLVSFYNNEISEKSEIFDDQFSVERPDGSNFTLKIRSTKLEDSAMYFCATGTGSQGTEAFFGQGTRLTVV.

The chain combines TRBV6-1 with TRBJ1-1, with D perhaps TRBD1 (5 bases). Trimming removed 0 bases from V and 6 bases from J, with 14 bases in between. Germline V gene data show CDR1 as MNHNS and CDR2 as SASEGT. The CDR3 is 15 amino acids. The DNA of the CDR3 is TGTGCCAGCAGTGAAGCGCCGGGGGTCTCCGCTGAAGCTTTCTTT. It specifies CASSEAPGVSAEAFF.

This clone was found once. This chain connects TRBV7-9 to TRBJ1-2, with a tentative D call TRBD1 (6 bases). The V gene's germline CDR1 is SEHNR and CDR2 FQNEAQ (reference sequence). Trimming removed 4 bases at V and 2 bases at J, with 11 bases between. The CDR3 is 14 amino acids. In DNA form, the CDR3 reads TGTGCCAGCAGCTCGCCGACAGGAAACTATGGCTACACCTTC. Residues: CASSSPTGNYGYTF.

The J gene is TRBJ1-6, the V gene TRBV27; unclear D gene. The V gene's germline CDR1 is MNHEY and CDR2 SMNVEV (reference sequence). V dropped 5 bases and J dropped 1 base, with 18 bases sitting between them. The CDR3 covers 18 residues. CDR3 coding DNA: TGTGCCAGCAGTCTCCTCCCCCTGGGAGGGTCCTATAATTCACCCCTCCACTTT. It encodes CASSLLPLGGSYNSPLHF.

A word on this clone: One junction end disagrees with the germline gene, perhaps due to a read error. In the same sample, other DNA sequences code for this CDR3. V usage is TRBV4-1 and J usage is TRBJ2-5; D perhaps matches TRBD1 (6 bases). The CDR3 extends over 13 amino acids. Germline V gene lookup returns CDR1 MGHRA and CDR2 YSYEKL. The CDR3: CASSQEQGATQYF. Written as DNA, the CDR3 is TGCGCCAGCAGCCAAGAACAGGGAGCGACCCAATACTTC.

CDR3 DNA sequence: TGTGCCAGCAGCTCTACAGGGGTAAAAGAAAAACTGTTTTTT. It codes for CASSSTGVKEKLFF. The chain recombines TRBV5-6 with TRBJ1-4, with 7 bases aligning to TRBD1. The CDR3 is 14 amino acids. Germline assignment: CDR1 SGHDT and CDR2 YYEEEE. The V and J ends lost 3 bases and 8 bases, in that order; junction bases with no gene match: 7.

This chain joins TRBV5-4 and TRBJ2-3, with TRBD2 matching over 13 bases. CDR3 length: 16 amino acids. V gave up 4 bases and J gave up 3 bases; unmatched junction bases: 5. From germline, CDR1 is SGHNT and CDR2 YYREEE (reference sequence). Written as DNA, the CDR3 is TGTGCCAGCAGCCGCCGACTAGCGGGGGGTACAGATACGCAGTATTTT. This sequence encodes CASSRRLAGGTDTQYF.

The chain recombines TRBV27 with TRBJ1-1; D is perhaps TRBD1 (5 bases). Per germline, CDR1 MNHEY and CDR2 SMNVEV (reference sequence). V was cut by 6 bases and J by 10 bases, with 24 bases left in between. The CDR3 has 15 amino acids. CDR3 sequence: CASSPSGGMSFGAFF. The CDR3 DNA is TGTGCCAGCAGCCCGTCGGGGGGGATGAGCTTCGGAGCTTTCTTT.

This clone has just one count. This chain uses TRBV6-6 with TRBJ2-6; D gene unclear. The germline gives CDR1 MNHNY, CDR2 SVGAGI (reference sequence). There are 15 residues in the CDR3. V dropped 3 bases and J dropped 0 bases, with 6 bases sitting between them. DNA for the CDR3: TGTGCCAGCAGTTATGTGAGCTCTGGGGCCAACGTCCTGACTTTC. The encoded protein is CASSYVSSGANVLTF.

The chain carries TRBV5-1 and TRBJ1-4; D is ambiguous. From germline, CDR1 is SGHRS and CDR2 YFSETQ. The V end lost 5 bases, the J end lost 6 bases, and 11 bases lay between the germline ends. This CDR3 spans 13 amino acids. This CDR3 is CASSAAVHEKLFF. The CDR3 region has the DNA TGCGCCAGCAGTGCGGCAGTCCATGAAAAACTGTTTTTT. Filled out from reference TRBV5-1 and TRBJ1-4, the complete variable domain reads KAGVTQTPRYLIKTRGQQVTLSCSPISGHRSVSWYQQTPGQGLQFLFEYFSETQRNKGNFPGRFSGRQFSNSRSEMNVSTLELGDSALYLCASSAAVHEKLFFGSGTQLSVL.

The DNA of the CDR3 is TGTGCCACCTGGGGACAGGTGAACACTGAAGCTTTCTTT. As protein: CATWGQVNTEAFF. The chain is built from TRBV10-3 and TRBJ1-1; 8 positions match TRBD1. Germline-derived CDR1 and CDR2 are ENHRY and SYGVKD. V lost 10 bases, J lost 0 bases, and 4 bases stayed unmatched. The CDR3 sequence is 13 residues long.

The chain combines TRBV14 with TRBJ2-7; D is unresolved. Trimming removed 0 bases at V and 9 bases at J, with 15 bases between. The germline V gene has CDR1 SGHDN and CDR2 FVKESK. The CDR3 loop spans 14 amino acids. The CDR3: CASSQETLLCGQYF. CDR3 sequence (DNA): TGTGCCAGCAGCCAAGAGACGCTCTTGTGCGGGCAGTACTTC.

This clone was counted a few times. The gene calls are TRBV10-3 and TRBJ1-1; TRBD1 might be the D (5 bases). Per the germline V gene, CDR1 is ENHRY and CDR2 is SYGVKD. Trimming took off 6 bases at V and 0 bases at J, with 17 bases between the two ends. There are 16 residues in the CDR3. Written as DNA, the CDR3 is TGTGCCATCAGCGCCCATAAAGGACAAATGAACACTGAAGCTTTCTTT. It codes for CAISAHKGQMNTEAFF.

The CDR3 coding sequence is TGCAGTGCGAGTACAGGTTCCTACGAGCAGTACTTC. This translates into CSASTGSYEQYF. The V and J genes are TRBV20-1 and TRBJ2-7, with D possibly being TRBD1 (5 bases). CDR1 is DFQATT and CDR2 is SNEGSKA in the germline V gene (reference sequence). The V end lost 6 bases, the J end lost 1 base, and 10 bases lay between the germline ends. CDR3 size: 12 residues.

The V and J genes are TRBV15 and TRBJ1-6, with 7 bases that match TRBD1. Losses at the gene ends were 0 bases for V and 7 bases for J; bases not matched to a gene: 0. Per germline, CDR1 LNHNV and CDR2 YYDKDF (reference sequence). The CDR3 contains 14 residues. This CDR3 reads CATSRDRGNSPLHF. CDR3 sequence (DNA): TGTGCCACCAGCAGAGACAGGGGGAATTCACCCCTCCACTTT.

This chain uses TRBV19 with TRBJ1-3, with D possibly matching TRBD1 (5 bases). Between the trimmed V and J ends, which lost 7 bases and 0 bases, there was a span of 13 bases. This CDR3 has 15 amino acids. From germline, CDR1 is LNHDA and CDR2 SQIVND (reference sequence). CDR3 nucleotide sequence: TGTGCCAGTATGTCGGGCGACAGCTCTGGAAACACCATATATTTT. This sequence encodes CASMSGDSSGNTIYF.

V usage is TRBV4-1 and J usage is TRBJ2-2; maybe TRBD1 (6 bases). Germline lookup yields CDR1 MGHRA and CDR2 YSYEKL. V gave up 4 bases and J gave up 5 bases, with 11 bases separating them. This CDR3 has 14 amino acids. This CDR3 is CASSPRDTTGELFF. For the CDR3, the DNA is TGCGCCAGCAGCCCCCGGGACACAACCGGGGAGCTGTTTTTT.

The CDR3 coding sequence is TGTGCCAGCAGCATACAGGGCCTTGATGTAGGCTACACCTTC. This encodes CASSIQGLDVGYTF. V gene TRBV5-4 combines with J gene TRBJ1-2, with D possibly TRBD1 on 6 matching bases. This CDR3 is built from 14 residues. The V gene lost 4 bases and the J gene lost 8 bases, with 18 bases spanning the gap. Germline CDR1 reads SGHNT; CDR2 reads YYREEE (reference sequence).

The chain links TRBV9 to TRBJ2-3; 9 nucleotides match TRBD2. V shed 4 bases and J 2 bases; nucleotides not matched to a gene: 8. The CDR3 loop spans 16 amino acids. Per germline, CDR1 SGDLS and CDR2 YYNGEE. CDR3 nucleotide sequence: TGTGCCAGCAGCACCGTAGCGGGGGTACACACAGATACGCAGTATTTT. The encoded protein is CASSTVAGVHTDTQYF.

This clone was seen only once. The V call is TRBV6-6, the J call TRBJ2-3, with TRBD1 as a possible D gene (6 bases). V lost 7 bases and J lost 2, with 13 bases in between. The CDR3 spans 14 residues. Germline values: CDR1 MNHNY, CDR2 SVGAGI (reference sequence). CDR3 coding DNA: TGTGCCAGCACCCTCGGGGACACCACAGATACGCAGTATTTT. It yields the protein CASTLGDTTDTQYF.

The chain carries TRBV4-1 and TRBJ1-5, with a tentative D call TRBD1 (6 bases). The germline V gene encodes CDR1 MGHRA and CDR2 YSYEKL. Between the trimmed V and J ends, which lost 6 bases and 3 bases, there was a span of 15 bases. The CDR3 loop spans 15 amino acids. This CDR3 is CASSRIRDTNQPQHF. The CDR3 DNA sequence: TGCGCCAGCAGTCGTATCCGGGACACCAATCAGCCCCAGCATTTT.

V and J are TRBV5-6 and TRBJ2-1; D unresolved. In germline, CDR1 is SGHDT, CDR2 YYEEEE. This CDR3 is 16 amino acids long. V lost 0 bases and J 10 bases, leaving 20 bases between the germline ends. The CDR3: CASSLAWLPLWSEQFF. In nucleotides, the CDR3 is TGTGCCAGCAGCTTGGCCTGGCTACCCCTTTGGAGCGAGCAGTTCTTC.

The CDR3 sequence: CASSLTGGGNQPQHF. For the CDR3, the DNA is TGTGCCAGCAGTTTAACAGGGGGGGGCAATCAGCCCCAGCATTTT. The V and J genes are TRBV11-2 and TRBJ1-5, with 8 bases aligning to TRBD1. This CDR3 contains 15 residues. The germline V gene has CDR1 SGHAT and CDR2 FQNNGV. With V trimmed by 6 bases and J by 2 bases, 6 bases remained unmatched. Looking up the rest from reference TRBV11-2 and TRBJ1-5 gives the full variable domain: EAGVAQSPRYKIIEKRQSVAFWCNPISGHATLYWYQQILGQGPKLLIQFQNNGVVDDSQLPKDRFSAERLKGVDSTLKIQPAKLEDSAVYLCASSLTGGGNQPQHFGDGTRLSIL.

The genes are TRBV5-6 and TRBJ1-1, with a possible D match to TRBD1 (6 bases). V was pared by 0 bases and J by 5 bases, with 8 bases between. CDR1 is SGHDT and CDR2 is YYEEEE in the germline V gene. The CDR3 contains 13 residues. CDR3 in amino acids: CASSLVRGTEAFF. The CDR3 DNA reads TGTGCCAGCAGCTTGGTAAGGGGGACTGAAGCTTTCTTT.

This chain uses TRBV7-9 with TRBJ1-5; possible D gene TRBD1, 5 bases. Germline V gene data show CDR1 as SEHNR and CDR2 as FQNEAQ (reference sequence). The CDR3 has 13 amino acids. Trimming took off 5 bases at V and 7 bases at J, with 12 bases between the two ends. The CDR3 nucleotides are TGTGCCAGCAGCCCAGGGAGGGACCAGCCCCAGCATTTT. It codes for CASSPGRDQPQHF.

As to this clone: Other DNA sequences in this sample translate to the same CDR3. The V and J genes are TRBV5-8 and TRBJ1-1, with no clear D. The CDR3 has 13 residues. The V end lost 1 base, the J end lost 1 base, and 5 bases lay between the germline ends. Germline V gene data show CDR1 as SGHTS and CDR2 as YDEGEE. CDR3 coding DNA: TGTGCCAGCAGCTTGCCAGGGAACACTGAAGCTTTCTTT. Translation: CASSLPGNTEAFF.

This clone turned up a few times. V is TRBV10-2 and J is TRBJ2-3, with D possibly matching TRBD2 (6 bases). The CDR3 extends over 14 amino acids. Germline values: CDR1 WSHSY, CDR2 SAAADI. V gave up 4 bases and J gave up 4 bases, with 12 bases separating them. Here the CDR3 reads CASSVTSSADTQYF. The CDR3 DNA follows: TGCGCCAGCAGTGTCACTAGCTCAGCAGATACGCAGTATTTT.